These 2 T cell receptor beta chains share one sample of origin, sequenced in a study of technical replicates of blood from a handful of donors. Sequencing used immunoSEQ multiplex PCR; TCRdb keeps in-frame clones, though not all of them. Seen here are 76,000 or so clones, roughly nine tenths observed once, and the top ten hold 0.25%. The specimen was T cells isolated from PBMCs. The receptors shown here come from a human donor in good health.

This clone was detected a few times. This chain uses TRBV6-1 with TRBJ1-3; D possibly corresponds to TRBD1 (6 bases). Germline assignment: CDR1 MNHNS and CDR2 SASEGT. The CDR3 extends over 15 amino acids. Trimming pared 7 bases from V and 4 bases from J, leaving 17 bases between. Written as DNA, the CDR3 is TGTGCCAGCATCTTTGGCCCAGGGGAGGGAAACACCATATATTTT. Amino acids: CASIFGPGEGNTIYF.

CDR3 nucleotides: TGCAGCGTTGAAGGTCTAGCGGGAGTAGAGCAGTTCTTC. Residues: CSVEGLAGVEQFF. V gene TRBV29-1 combines with J gene TRBJ2-1; 10 nucleotides match TRBD2. The junction had 4 bases not matched to a gene; V was cut back by 1 base and J by 10 bases. Germline CDR1 and CDR2: SQVTM and ANQGSEA. CDR3 size: 13 residues.